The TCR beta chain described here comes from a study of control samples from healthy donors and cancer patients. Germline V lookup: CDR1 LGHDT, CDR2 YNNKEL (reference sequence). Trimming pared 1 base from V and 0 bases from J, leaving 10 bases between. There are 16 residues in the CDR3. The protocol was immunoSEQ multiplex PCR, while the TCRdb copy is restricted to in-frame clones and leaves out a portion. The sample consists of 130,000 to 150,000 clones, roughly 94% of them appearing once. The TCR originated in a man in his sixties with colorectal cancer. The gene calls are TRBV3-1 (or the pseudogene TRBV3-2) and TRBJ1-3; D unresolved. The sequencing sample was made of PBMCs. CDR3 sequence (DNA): TGTGCCAGCAGCCAAGGGGGTCAGATCTCTGGAAACACCATATATTTT. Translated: CASSQGGQISGNTIYF.